This is a list of T cell receptor beta chains from one sample in a study of shared clonotypes between healthy human individuals. Clones were sequenced by immunoSEQ multiplex PCR, and TCRdb holds only the in-frame ones, with some missing. The sample lists 2 million to 3 million clones; over 85% were seen once. Material for sequencing was naive CD4+ T cells from PBMCs. These receptors were taken from a man aged 18 to 29 in good health. Some clones in this sample may be carry-over from other donors' samples. Each CDR3 is given with its conserved first and last residue. D genes are given only for firm matches. Only some rows state a clone size, as once, few, many or a class for expanded clones.

TRBD2	TRBV4-3	.	TRBJ2-7	CASSQDQPGLAGGWEQYF	TGCGCCAGCAGCCAAGACCAACCCGGGTTAGCGGGGGGCTGGGAGCAGTACTTC
TRBD1	TRBV28	once	TRBJ2-7	CASRLTGRTSYEQYF	TGTGCCAGCAGGCTGACAGGGCGTACCTCCTACGAGCAGTACTTC
.	TRBV2	.	TRBJ1-5	CASSEGFFGQQGVQHF	TGTGCCAGCAGTGAAGGATTTTTTGGACAGCAGGGAGTCCAGCATTTT
.	TRBV25-1	.	TRBJ2-6	CASSESSGLSGANVLTF	TGTGCCAGCAGTGAATCCAGCGGGCTCTCTGGGGCCAACGTCCTGACTTTC
.	TRBV4-1	.	TRBJ2-7	CASSRGGTAISYEQYF	TGCGCCAGCAGCCGAGGAGGGACAGCGATCTCCTACGAGCAGTACTTC
.	TRBV19	.	TRBJ2-6	CASRPQQGSGANVLTF	TGTGCCAGTAGGCCCCAACAGGGTTCTGGGGCCAACGTCCTGACTTTC
.	TRBV19	.	TRBJ2-3	CASSISAGQGVDTQYF	TGTGCCAGTAGTATATCCGCGGGTCAAGGGGTAGATACGCAGTATTTT
.	TRBV4-3	.	TRBJ2-7	CASSQSSRGGYEQYF	TGCGCCAGCAGCCAGTCTTCCAGGGGGGGATACGAGCAGTACTTC
TRBD1	TRBV5-4	.	TRBJ1-2	CASSLVGVDRGRGYTF	TGTGCCAGCAGCTTGGTTGGCGTCGACAGGGGGCGAGGCTACACCTTC
TRBD1	TRBV9	.	TRBJ1-4	CASSARGQGLKSEKLFF	TGTGCCAGCAGCGCTAGAGGACAGGGGCTAAAAAGTGAAAAACTGTTTTTT
.	TRBV5-1	.	TRBJ2-1	CASSPLSGHGGNEQFF	TGCGCCAGCAGCCCTCTTAGCGGCCACGGTGGCAATGAGCAGTTCTTC
.	TRBV21-1	.	TRBJ1-2	CASSNTTTGRYGYTF	TGTGCCAGCAGCAATACGACCACAGGGCGATATGGCTACACCTTC
.	TRBV7-9	.	TRBJ2-3	CASSPTAWEVRYF	TGTGCCAGCAGCCCCACCGCGTGGGAGGTTCGATATTTT
.	TRBV5-4	.	TRBJ2-5	CASSPWGQGQETQYF	TGTGCCAGCAGCCCGTGGGGCCAGGGCCAAGAGACCCAGTACTTC
.	TRBV5-4	.	TRBJ2-3	CASSLVQGADTQYF	TGTGCCAGCAGCTTGGTTCAGGGCGCAGATACGCAGTATTTT
.	TRBV28	.	TRBJ1-2	CASSFGGAYGYTF	TGTGCCAGCAGTTTTGGGGGGGCCTATGGCTACACCTTC
.	TRBV9	.	TRBJ2-7	CASSVEGSTYEQYF	TGTGCCAGCAGCGTAGAAGGGAGCACCTACGAGCAGTACTTC
TRBD1	TRBV19	.	TRBJ2-3	CASCPDRAPDTQYF	TGTGCCAGTTGCCCGGACAGGGCACCAGATACGCAGTATTTT
.	TRBV7-3	.	TRBJ2-3	CASSPSLSPTDTQYF	TGTGCCAGCAGCCCGTCCCTTAGTCCCACAGATACGCAGTATTTT
.	TRBV6-6	.	TRBJ2-3	CASSYPNTDTQYF	TGTGCCAGCAGTTACCCTAACACAGATACGCAGTATTTT
TRBD2	TRBV11-2	.	TRBJ2-1	CASSSGLAGNNEQFF	TGTGCCAGCAGCTCTGGACTAGCGGGTAACAATGAGCAGTTCTTC
TRBD2	TRBV7-9	.	TRBJ2-7	CASSLAGGYEQYF	TGTGCCAGCAGTTTAGCGGGAGGGTACGAGCAGTACTTC
.	TRBV18	.	TRBJ2-2	CASSPLADTGELFF	TGTGCCAGCTCACCACTGGCGGACACCGGGGAGCTGTTTTTT
TRBD1	TRBV9	.	TRBJ1-2	CASSAGRGIYGYTF	TGTGCCAGCAGCGCCGGCAGGGGGATCTATGGCTACACCTTC
TRBD2	TRBV19	once	TRBJ2-1	CASSSALAGAYNEQFF	TGTGCCAGTAGTTCCGCTCTAGCGGGAGCTTACAATGAGCAGTTCTTC
.	TRBV6-6	.	TRBJ1-2	CASSSPTRSGYTF	TGTGCCAGCAGTTCCCCGACACGAAGTGGCTACACCTTC
.	TRBV5-1	.	TRBJ2-6	CASSLVAGANVLTF	TGCGCCAGCAGCTTGGTAGCGGGGGCCAACGTCCTGACTTTC
.	TRBV29-1	.	TRBJ2-3	CSVGDWRSTDTQYF	TGCAGCGTGGGGGACTGGCGAAGCACAGATACGCAGTATTTT
TRBD1	TRBV7-6	.	TRBJ2-3	CASSPWTGGKTDTQYF	TGTGCCAGCAGCCCATGGACAGGGGGCAAGACAGATACGCAGTATTTT
.	TRBV28	once	TRBJ2-7	CARSRGLEIEQYF	TGTGCCAGAAGCCGGGGTCTCGAGATTGAGCAGTACTTC
.	TRBV19	.	TRBJ1-5	CASSIDRGNQPQHF	TGTGCCAGTAGTATAGATCGGGGTAATCAGCCCCAGCATTTT
TRBD1	TRBV5-1	once	TRBJ2-3	CASSSDSGGDTQYF	TGCGCCAGCAGCTCGGACTCAGGGGGAGATACGCAGTATTTT
.	TRBV28	.	TRBJ1-2	CASRMAGAGYGYTF	TGTGCCAGCAGAATGGCAGGGGCGGGCTATGGCTACACCTTC
TRBD2	TRBV28	.	TRBJ2-2	CAVTSGVELFF	TGTGCCGTGACTAGCGGGGTGGAGCTGTTTTTT
.	TRBV29-1	.	TRBJ1-6	CSVGWSYNSPLHF	TGCAGCGTAGGGTGGTCCTATAATTCACCCCTCCACTTT
.	TRBV28	.	TRBJ2-3	CASSANYLDRKSQYF	TGTGCCAGCAGTGCCAATTACCTTGACAGGAAATCGCAGTATTTT
.	TRBV6-5	.	TRBJ2-3	CASSPMGLYTQYF	TGTGCCAGCAGCCCAATGGGTCTATATACGCAGTATTTT
.	TRBV5-1	.	TRBJ1-4	CATKGQGSNEKLFF	TGCGCCACCAAGGGCCAGGGATCCAATGAAAAACTGTTTTTT
.	TRBV6-1	.	TRBJ1-3	CASSDPSGNTIYF	TGTGCCAGCAGTGATCCCTCTGGAAACACCATATATTTT
.	TRBV15	.	TRBJ2-5	CATSREGSDHQETQYF	TGTGCCACCAGCAGAGAAGGGAGCGACCACCAAGAGACCCAGTACTTC
.	TRBV5-6	once	TRBJ1-1	CASSSVYPGSAFF	TGTGCCAGCAGCTCAGTTTACCCGGGTTCAGCTTTCTTT
.	TRBV9	.	TRBJ2-1	CASSVARGSWEHNEQFF	TGTGCCAGCAGCGTGGCCAGGGGTTCTTGGGAACACAATGAGCAGTTCTTC
TRBD1	TRBV7-8	.	TRBJ2-3	CASSLVTSGTGVTDTQYF	TGTGCCAGCAGCTTAGTAACCTCCGGGACAGGGGTTACAGATACGCAGTATTTT
.	TRBV5-5	.	TRBJ2-6	CASSPRHRVSGANVLTF	TGTGCCAGCAGCCCGCGACACAGGGTGTCTGGGGCCAACGTCCTGACTTTC
.	TRBV15	.	TRBJ2-3	CATSRDRPASDTQYF	TGTGCCACCAGCAGAGATCGTCCGGCTTCAGATACGCAGTATTTT
TRBD1	TRBV2	many	TRBJ1-4	CASSGAGGKLFF	TGTGCCAGCAGTGGGGCAGGGGGAAAACTGTTTTTT
TRBD2	TRBV4-1	.	TRBJ2-7	CASSHSGGEQYF	TGCGCCAGCAGCCACTCGGGGGGAGAGCAGTACTTC
TRBD2	TRBV5-1	.	TRBJ2-3	CASSSTSGRADTQYF	TGCGCCAGCAGCTCGACTAGCGGGAGGGCAGATACGCAGTATTTT
TRBD2	TRBV30	.	TRBJ2-1	CAWDSGSKVNEQFF	TGTGCCTGGGATAGCGGGAGCAAGGTGAATGAGCAGTTCTTC
.	TRBV7-2	.	TRBJ1-2	CASIQGGQYGYTF	TGTGCCAGCATTCAAGGAGGGCAATATGGCTACACCTTC
TRBD1	TRBV5-8	.	TRBJ1-2	CASSLGDRVYGYTF	TGTGCCAGCAGCTTGGGGGACAGGGTCTATGGCTACACCTTC
TRBD1	TRBV5-4	.	TRBJ1-2	CASSSPTGANYGYTF	TGTGCCAGCAGCTCGCCGACAGGGGCTAACTATGGCTACACCTTC
TRBD1	TRBV28	.	TRBJ1-5	CASRTGADQPQHF	TGTGCCAGCAGGACAGGGGCCGATCAGCCCCAGCATTTT
.	TRBV5-1	.	TRBJ2-2	CASRAQKNTGELFF	TGCGCCAGCAGAGCACAGAAGAACACCGGGGAGCTGTTTTTT
.	TRBV7-9	.	TRBJ2-5	CASSSPDYGAQYF	TGTGCCAGCAGCTCGCCGGACTACGGGGCCCAGTACTTC
.	TRBV7-9	.	TRBJ1-1	CASSLLPERAEAFF	TGTGCCAGCAGCTTATTACCGGAAAGGGCTGAAGCTTTCTTT
.	TRBV9	.	TRBJ2-7	CASSPTKSSYEQYF	TGTGCCAGCAGCCCCACTAAGAGCTCCTACGAGCAGTACTTC
.	TRBV7-3	.	TRBJ1-1	CASSPTRGTEAFF	TGTGCCAGCAGCCCGACCCGGGGGACTGAAGCTTTCTTT
.	TRBV7-9	.	TRBJ1-1	CASSLAPGGTEAFF	TGTGCCAGCAGCTTAGCCCCGGGAGGCACTGAAGCTTTCTTT
.	TRBV7-8	.	TRBJ1-4	CASSLGSTNEKLFF	TGTGCCAGCAGCTTAGGGTCAACTAATGAAAAACTGTTTTTT